This T cell receptor (beta chain) was identified in a study of blood T cell repertoires in COVID-19. The wider study: Sources were T cells, B-cell-depleted T cells, or PBMCs; the material itself was cDNA or gDNA.

Under the authors' procedure: Nucleated cell number was recorded as an estimate derived from reference gene primer amplification. The assay was immunoSEQ multiplex PCR, and TCRdb's table has in-frame clones only and misses some. The V and J calls and the clone size are those of that table, but D and trimming were determined from the DNA. The sample lists 150,000 to 200,000 clones; roughly 80% were seen once. Germline V lookup: CDR1 LGHDT, CDR2 YNNKEL (reference sequence). This CDR3 has 14 amino acids. Trimming left V 7 bases short and J 6 bases short, with 18 bases between. Membership in each cohort depended on participant-reported clinical history.

The sample consisted of PBMCs or T cells enriched from blood (not recorded which). The source of this sequence is a woman aged 50 to 60 who had recovered from COVID-19. The V and J genes are TRBV3-1 (or the pseudogene TRBV3-2) and TRBJ1-2; maybe TRBD1 (6 bases). CDR3 nucleotide sequence: TGTGCCAGCACCGGGCGGTCCAGGGGAGATGGCTACACCTTC. Encoded protein: CASTGRSRGDGYTF.